Listed here are 25 T cell receptor beta chains from one sample, sequenced in a study of T cell responses to AZD1222 COVID-19 vaccine. Assay: immunoSEQ multiplex PCR; the TCRdb copy retains only in-frame clones and omits some. Seen here are 95,000 to 150,000 clones, 89% observed once, and the top ten hold less than 4.5%. Source: peripheral blood, taken on day 0 of AZD1222 vaccination. Receptor source: an adult in good health.

The CDR3 DNA reads TGTGCCAGCAGCGCGACAGCGAGCTATGGCTACACCTTC. It codes for CASSATASYGYTF. The V call is TRBV13, the J call TRBJ1-2, with a possible D match to TRBD1 (5 bases). The germline V and J ends were trimmed by 5 bases and 4 bases, with 11 bases remaining between them. CDR3 length: 13 residues. Germline-derived CDR1 and CDR2 are PRHDT and FYEKMQ (reference sequence).

This clone was seen a single time. The chain employs TRBV5-1 and TRBJ2-1; D gene uncertain. The CDR3 extends over 14 amino acids. In germline, CDR1 is SGHRS, CDR2 YFSETQ. Trimming removed 0 bases at V and 7 bases at J, with 11 bases between. The chain's CDR3 is CASSLVPFGNEQFF. The DNA of the CDR3 is TGCGCCAGCAGCTTGGTCCCGTTCGGGAATGAGCAGTTCTTC.

This chain uses TRBV19 with TRBJ2-1; 8 bases align to TRBD1. J gave up 2 bases and V 5 bases, and 11 bases lay outside the gene matches. The CDR3 length is 17 residues. Germline V lookup: CDR1 LNHDA, CDR2 SQIVND (reference sequence). The CDR3 is CASSALPLDRAYNEQFF. The CDR3 DNA reads TGTGCCAGTAGTGCACTTCCCTTGGACAGGGCCTACAATGAGCAGTTCTTC.

CDR3 residues: CASSFDSPLHF. CDR3 DNA sequence: TGTGCCAGCAGTTTTGATTCACCCCTCCACTTT. The chain links TRBV6-6 to TRBJ1-6, with D hard to call. The CDR3 runs 11 residues. Germline loops: CDR1 MNHNY, CDR2 SVGAGI (reference sequence). Trimming cost V 4 bases and J 8 bases, with 3 bases left between them.

V gene TRBV5-1 combines with J gene TRBJ2-3; D gene ambiguous. Trimming shortened V by 0 bases and J by 0 bases, and 8 bases separated the two germline ends. The germline V gene has CDR1 SGHRS and CDR2 YFSETQ. This CDR3 region has 15 residues. Written as DNA, the CDR3 is TGCGCCAGCAGCTTGGGGCAGGCGAGCACAGATACGCAGTATTTT. This encodes CASSLGQASTDTQYF.

The rearrangement joins TRBV3-1 (or the pseudogene TRBV3-2) to TRBJ1-2; D call uncertain. The V and J ends lost 1 base and 5 bases respectively, with 14 bases between them. CDR1 is LGHDT and CDR2 is YNNKEL in the germline V gene (reference sequence). The CDR3 spans 15 residues. CDR3 in amino acids: CASSQVSGRIYGYTF. Written as DNA, the CDR3 is TGTGCCAGCAGCCAAGTATCAGGACGGATTTATGGCTACACCTTC.

This chain links TRBV3-1 (or the pseudogene TRBV3-2) with TRBJ1-6; D not certain. Trimming left V 1 base short and J 5 bases short, with 12 bases between. This CDR3 spans 16 amino acids. Germline V gene lookup returns CDR1 LGHDT and CDR2 YNNKEL (reference sequence). The CDR3 DNA reads TGTGCCAGCAGCCAAGCGCAGGTATCCCATAATTCACCCCTCCACTTT. As protein: CASSQAQVSHNSPLHF.

The chain joins TRBV27 to TRBJ2-2; TRBD1 agrees at 7 bases. Germline lookup yields CDR1 MNHEY and CDR2 SMNVEV (reference sequence). J was trimmed by 4 bases and V by 5 bases; bases with no gene match: 7. The CDR3 loop spans 15 amino acids. The CDR3: CASSDRDSITGELFF. DNA of the CDR3: TGTGCCAGCAGTGACCGGGACAGCATCACCGGGGAGCTGTTTTTT.

The chain joins TRBV28 to TRBJ2-7; D possibly corresponds to TRBD1 (6 bases). The germline gives CDR1 MDHEN, CDR2 SYDVKM. V was clipped by 2 bases and J by 4 bases, with 12 bases between them. There are 14 residues in the CDR3. DNA for the CDR3: TGTGCCAGCAGTTTAGTGGCAGGGGATTACGAGCAGTACTTC. Translating it yields CASSLVAGDYEQYF. The full variable domain, rest sourced from reference TRBV28 and TRBJ2-7, is DVKVTQSSRYLVKRTGEKVFLECVQDMDHENMFWYRQDPGLGLRLIYFSYDVKMKEKGDIPEGYSVSREKKERFSLILESASTNQTSMYLCASSLVAGDYEQYFGPGTRLTVT.

The rearrangement joins TRBV19 to TRBJ2-7; weak D call: TRBD2 (5 bases). The CDR3 totals 12 residues. The V end was cut by 6 bases, the J end by 6 bases, with 12 bases between. Germline CDR1 reads LNHDA; CDR2 reads SQIVND (reference sequence). The CDR3 DNA is TGTGCCAGTAGCATCGGGAACCTCGAGCAGTACTTC. Amino acid sequence: CASSIGNLEQYF.

This rearrangement joins TRBV15 to TRBJ2-5, with D possibly called TRBD1 or TRBD2 (5 bases each). CDR1 is LNHNV and CDR2 is YYDKDF in the germline V gene (reference sequence). The V and J ends lost 8 bases and 2 bases respectively, with 12 bases between them. The CDR3 has 13 amino acids. Here the CDR3 reads CATFGANQETQYF. CDR3 sequence (DNA): TGTGCCACCTTCGGGGCAAATCAAGAGACCCAGTACTTC.

CDR3 DNA: TGTGCCAGCAGTGCTCAGAGACAGGGGGTAGATACGCAGTATTTT. Protein: CASSAQRQGVDTQYF. This chain uses TRBV9 with TRBJ2-3; 9 nucleotides agree with TRBD1. Germline CDR1 SGDLS, CDR2 YYNGEE. The CDR3 sequence is 15 residues long. Trimming cost V 5 bases and J 5 bases; bases outside gene matches: 9.

The rearrangement uses TRBV28 and TRBJ1-5; tentative D call: TRBD1 (5 bases). Germline assignment: CDR1 MDHEN and CDR2 SYDVKM. CDR3 length: 19 residues. Trimming left V 2 bases short and J 2 bases short, with 22 bases between. The CDR3 DNA reads TGTGCCAGCAGTTTACCAGCTGACAGTGGAATTTGGGGCAATCAGCCCCAGCATTTT. Encoded protein: CASSLPADSGIWGNQPQHF.

This chain connects TRBV24-1 to TRBJ1-3; no reliable D call. The CDR3 is 11 residues long. Trimming cost V 8 bases and J 4 bases, with 5 bases left between them. Germline V gene lookup returns CDR1 KGHDR and CDR2 SFDVKD. Here the CDR3 reads CATTRGNTIYF. DNA for the CDR3: TGTGCCACCACAAGAGGAAACACCATATATTTT.

V and J are TRBV5-1 and TRBJ1-6; 11 bases are shared with TRBD1. CDR1 and CDR2 (germline): SGHRS, YFSETQ. The V segment lost 4 bases and the J segment 9 bases; nucleotides outside the gene matches: 3. This CDR3 region has 14 residues. The DNA of the CDR3 is TGCGCCAGCAGCCAAGGGACAGGGGGTTCACCCCTCCACTTT. Residues: CASSQGTGGSPLHF.

In its sample, this clone was seen a few times. The chain carries TRBV7-8 and TRBJ2-7, with 8 bases that match TRBD1. V was pared by 2 bases and J by 5 bases, with 8 bases of the junction left unmatched. The V gene's germline CDR1 is SGHVS and CDR2 FQNEAQ. The CDR3 extends over 15 amino acids. The CDR3 DNA follows: TGTGCCAGCAGCTTAACCCCGAAGACAGGGGACGAGCAGTACTTC. Translation gives CASSLTPKTGDEQYF.

The chain has TRBV12-3 or TRBV12-4 and TRBJ2-1; 8 bases agree with TRBD2. Losses at the gene ends were 5 bases for V and 10 bases for J; bases not matched to a gene: 7. The CDR3 runs 13 residues. CDR3 residues: CASSLREGREQFF. The CDR3 coding sequence is TGTGCCAGCAGTCTTCGGGAGGGACGGGAGCAGTTCTTC.

This clone was counted once. V gene TRBV28 combines with J gene TRBJ1-2; D not resolved. The germline V gene encodes CDR1 MDHEN and CDR2 SYDVKM. The CDR3 length is 13 residues. The ends were cut back, 5 bases at V and 4 bases at J, with 11 bases in the middle. In nucleotides, the CDR3 is TGTGCCAGCAGTCGCCCCGAGGCCTATGGCTACACCTTC. It codes for CASSRPEAYGYTF.

With regard to this clone: The identical CDR3 is also encoded by other nucleotide sequences in the sample. J is TRBJ2-6 and V is TRBV6-5; possible D gene TRBD2, 6 bases. The CDR3 loop spans 15 amino acids. Per germline, CDR1 MNHEY and CDR2 SVGAGI. The V gene lost 5 bases and the J gene lost 2 bases, with 10 bases spanning the gap. CDR3 sequence (DNA): TGTGCCAGCAGTCGGTGGGGGGCTGGGGCCAACGTCCTGACTTTC. Translation gives CASSRWGAGANVLTF.

The genes are TRBV2 and TRBJ1-1; a possible D gene is TRBD1 (6 bases). The CDR3 has 15 residues. V was pared by 2 bases and J by 5 bases, with 15 bases between. Germline loops: CDR1 SNHLY, CDR2 FYNNEI. The CDR3 protein is CASSEWWGAKTEAFF. As DNA, the CDR3 is TGTGCCAGCAGTGAATGGTGGGGGGCAAAAACTGAAGCTTTCTTT.

V and J are TRBV24-1 and TRBJ1-1; a possible D gene is TRBD1 (5 bases). Germline-derived CDR1 and CDR2 are KGHDR and SFDVKD. V gave up 1 base and J gave up 10 bases, with 15 bases separating them. There are 14 residues in the CDR3. The CDR3 nucleotides read TGTGCCACCAGTGATTTTACCCAGGGTAATGGAGCTTTCTTT. This translates into CATSDFTQGNGAFF.

This chain links TRBV15 with TRBJ2-7; D unclear. The V end was cut by 0 bases, the J end by 0 bases, with 6 bases between. Germline-derived CDR1 and CDR2 are LNHNV and YYDKDF (reference sequence). The CDR3 runs 14 residues. CDR3 loop: CATSRERTSYEQYF. The CDR3 DNA sequence: TGTGCCACCAGCAGAGAACGGACCTCCTACGAGCAGTACTTC. The full variable domain, in which reference TRBV15 and TRBJ2-7 provide the parts outside the CDR3, is DAMVIQNPRYQVTQFGKPVTLSCSQTLNHNVMYWYQQKSSQAPKLLFHYYDKDFNNEADTPDNFQSRRPNTSFCFLDIRSPGLGDTAMYLCATSRERTSYEQYFGPGTRLTVT.

The chain uses TRBV2 and TRBJ1-1, with D possibly being TRBD1 (6 bases). Trimming stripped 6 bases from V and 0 bases from J, with 23 bases between. CDR1 is SNHLY and CDR2 is FYNNEI in the germline V gene. The CDR3 covers 18 residues. The CDR3 spells CASSSTPGIPGVNTEAFF. In DNA, the CDR3 is TGTGCCAGCAGCTCCACGCCGGGGATCCCAGGGGTGAACACTGAAGCTTTCTTT.

The chain has TRBV19 and TRBJ2-4; 13 bases align to TRBD2. The germline CDR1 and CDR2 sequences are LNHDA and SQIVND (reference sequence). The trim removed 7 bases at V and 8 bases at J, leaving 11 bases unmatched. This CDR3 region has 16 residues. The CDR3 region has the DNA TGTGCCAGTACCTCAAGATCGACTAGCGGGAGGTACATTCAGTACTTC. This gives the protein CASTSRSTSGRYIQYF.

The chain recombines TRBV11-2 with TRBJ2-7; a possible D gene is TRBD2 (6 bases). This CDR3 region has 15 residues. The V gene's germline CDR1 is SGHAT and CDR2 FQNNGV. Trimming removed 5 bases from V and 3 bases from J, with 17 bases in between. The CDR3 DNA sequence: TGTGCCAGCAGCGACTCGGACTACCTTGACTACGAGCAGTACTTC. This codes for CASSDSDYLDYEQYF.